This entry lists 18 T cell receptor beta chains sequenced from one sample in a study of T cell responses to AZD1222 COVID-19 vaccine. Some clones are missing from TCRdb's copy, which holds only in-frame ones; the method was immunoSEQ multiplex PCR. The sample has around 140,000 clones; 88% are singletons. Sequenced material: peripheral blood, taken 28 days after the second dose of the MenACWY control vaccine. Receptors originate from an adult who received the MenACWY meningococcal vaccine as a control.

This clone was picked up one time. The gene calls are TRBV28 and TRBJ1-1, with TRBD1 identical over 12 bases. V dropped 8 bases and J dropped 1; count of bases not matched to a gene: 5. The CDR3 sequence is 15 residues long. The V gene's germline CDR1 is MDHEN and CDR2 SYDVKM. CDR3 nucleotides: TGTGCCAGCTCGGGACAGGGGGCCGGGAACACTGAAGCTTTCTTT. It is translated as CASSGQGAGNTEAFF.

This chain links TRBV27 with TRBJ2-3; D unresolved. Germline V gene lookup returns CDR1 MNHEY and CDR2 SMNVEV (reference sequence). This CDR3 is built from 15 residues. V was clipped by 3 bases and J by 3 bases, with 13 bases between them. The CDR3 reads CASSFWGSETDTQYF. CDR3 in DNA: TGTGCCAGCAGTTTTTGGGGTAGTGAGACAGATACGCAGTATTTT.

The CDR3 protein is CAWTKTQGTNEKLFF. The CDR3 bases are TGTGCCTGGACCAAAACACAGGGGACTAATGAAAAACTGTTTTTT. The chain recombines TRBV30 with TRBJ1-4; TRBD1 matches at 7 bases. With 4 bases clipped from V and 2 bases from J, the junction kept 7 bases outside the gene matches. Germline V gene sequence: CDR1 GTSNPN, CDR2 SVGIG (reference sequence). CDR3 size: 15 residues. Full variable domain (outside the CDR3, taken from reference TRBV30 and TRBJ1-4): SQTIHQWPATLVQPVGSPLSLECTVEGTSNPNLYWYRQAAGRGLQLLFYSVGIGQISSEVPQNLSASRPQDRQFILSSKKLLLSDSGFYLCAWTKTQGTNEKLFFGSGTQLSVL.

This chain joins TRBV5-1 and TRBJ1-2, with 7 bases identical to TRBD1. This CDR3 region has 16 residues. The V and J ends lost 5 bases and 0 bases, in that order; junction bases with no gene match: 10. CDR1 and CDR2 from the germline V gene are SGHRS and YFSETQ. The CDR3 protein is CASRQWTGEANYGYTF. The CDR3 region has the DNA TGCGCCAGCAGGCAATGGACAGGAGAAGCTAACTATGGCTACACCTTC.

This sequence joins TRBV6-2 or TRBV6-3 and TRBJ1-5, with 10 bases fitting TRBD1. V shed 5 bases, J shed 2 bases, and the junction held 6 bases outside the gene matches. Germline V CDR1 and CDR2: MNHEY, SVGEGT. The CDR3 has 16 amino acids. CDR3 in amino acids: CASSDAGTGGNQPQHF. The CDR3 DNA sequence: TGTGCCAGCAGTGATGCTGGGACAGGGGGCAATCAGCCCCAGCATTTT.

Only one count was recorded for this clone. The chain is built from TRBV19 and TRBJ1-2; D call uncertain. CDR3 length equals 13 residues. The germline V gene has CDR1 LNHDA and CDR2 SQIVND (reference sequence). The V and J ends lost 3 bases and 8 bases respectively, with 13 bases between them. The CDR3 DNA sequence: TGTGCCAGTAGTATCTGGAGGGTTGGCGGCTACACCTTC. It translates to CASSIWRVGGYTF.

This chain joins TRBV5-1 and TRBJ2-5; tentatively, D is TRBD1 (5 bases). The V end lost 0 bases, the J end lost 5 bases, and 11 bases lay between the germline ends. The germline gives CDR1 SGHRS, CDR2 YFSETQ. CDR3 length: 14 amino acids. CDR3 sequence: CASSLGSRQETQYF. The CDR3, as DNA: TGCGCCAGCAGCTTGGGTTCACGACAGGAGACCCAGTACTTC.

V gene TRBV5-4 combines with J gene TRBJ2-7; 7 nucleotides agree with TRBD1. V lost 4 bases and J lost 6; bases outside the gene matches: 10. Germline V lookup: CDR1 SGHNT, CDR2 YYREEE (reference sequence). The CDR3 covers 14 residues. This chain's CDR3 is CASSHRTGPIEQYF. The DNA for the CDR3 is TGTGCCAGCAGCCATCGGACAGGACCCATCGAGCAGTACTTC.

CDR3 DNA: TGTGCCTGGACCGGGGGCAACTATGGCTACACCTTC. It is translated as CAWTGGNYGYTF. This chain uses TRBV30 with TRBJ1-2, with D possibly matching TRBD1 (6 bases). Per the germline V gene, CDR1 is GTSNPN and CDR2 is SVGIG (reference sequence). Trimming stripped 4 bases from V and 2 bases from J, with 8 bases between. The CDR3 extends over 12 amino acids. Looking up the rest from reference TRBV30 and TRBJ1-2 gives the full variable domain: SQTIHQWPATLVQPVGSPLSLECTVEGTSNPNLYWYRQAAGRGLQLLFYSVGIGQISSEVPQNLSASRPQDRQFILSSKKLLLSDSGFYLCAWTGGNYGYTFGSGTRLTVV.

J is TRBJ2-4 and V is TRBV9, with D perhaps assigned TRBD1 or TRBD2 (5 bases each). V gave up 3 bases and J gave up 4 bases, with 17 bases separating them. The length of the CDR3 is 16 residues. Germline V gene lookup returns CDR1 SGDLS and CDR2 YYNGEE. In nucleotides, the CDR3 is TGTGCCAGCAGCGACCCGACAGCGGATCTTAAAAACATTCAGTACTTC. Translation gives CASSDPTADLKNIQYF.

The rearrangement links TRBV7-8 to TRBJ1-1, with D perhaps matching TRBD1 (5 bases). Germline CDR1 reads SGHVS; CDR2 reads FQNEAQ. Trimming stripped 3 bases from V and 3 bases from J, with 17 bases between. CDR3 length: 16 residues. CDR3 protein: CASSLRGRGADTEAFF. CDR3 coding DNA: TGTGCCAGCAGCTTGAGGGGACGAGGGGCTGACACTGAAGCTTTCTTT.

This chain links TRBV30 with TRBJ1-3, with D unclear. CDR3 length equals 15 residues. Trimming stripped 4 bases from V and 4 bases from J, with 17 bases between. In germline, CDR1 is GTSNPN, CDR2 SVGIG (reference sequence). The CDR3 DNA reads as TGTGCCTGGAAGCCCCAACATCGTCCAGGAAACACCATATATTTT. It yields the protein CAWKPQHRPGNTIYF.

The V call is TRBV5-1, the J call TRBJ2-3; 8 bases align to TRBD1. The CDR3 runs to 14 residues. After removal of 0 bases from V and 5 bases from J, the junction contained 2 bases not matched to a gene. Per the germline V gene, CDR1 is SGHRS and CDR2 is YFSETQ. The CDR3 region has the DNA TGCGCCAGCAGCTTGGCCGACAGGGGAGATACGCAGTATTTT. Residues: CASSLADRGDTQYF.

This clone has only one observation. This sequence joins TRBV5-4 and TRBJ1-1; a weak D match, TRBD1 (5 bases). Germline V CDR1 and CDR2: SGHNT, YYREEE (reference sequence). The CDR3 is 16 residues long. Deletions cut 4 bases from V and 0 bases from J, with 16 bases between. The CDR3: CASSRGLDRLNTEAFF. Here the CDR3 DNA reads TGTGCCAGCAGCCGGGGACTTGACAGACTGAACACTGAAGCTTTCTTT. The complete variable domain, with remaining parts taken from reference TRBV5-4 and TRBJ1-1, reads ETGVTQSPTHLIKTRGQQVTLRCSSQSGHNTVSWYQQALGQGPQFIFQYYREEENGRGNFPPRFSGLQFPNYSSELNVNALELDDSALYLCASSRGLDRLNTEAFFGQGTRLTVV.

This chain uses TRBV5-1 with TRBJ2-3, with D unresolved. With 0 bases removed from V and 0 bases from J, the gap between germline ends came to 14 bases. CDR1 is SGHRS, CDR2 YFSETQ, per germline. CDR3 length: 17 amino acids. CDR3 DNA: TGCGCCAGCAGCTTGGCTGGCGAGGCCCGGAGCACAGATACGCAGTATTTT. It specifies CASSLAGEARSTDTQYF.

This clone was observed a handful of times. The genes are TRBV5-1 and TRBJ1-2; D gene uncertain. The CDR3 covers 14 residues. V was trimmed by 0 bases and J by 0 bases, leaving 6 bases between them. The germline V gene encodes CDR1 SGHRS and CDR2 YFSETQ. DNA for the CDR3: TGCGCCAGCAGCTTGGGGCAGCCTAACTATGGCTACACCTTC. The encoded protein is CASSLGQPNYGYTF.

V is TRBV10-1 and J is TRBJ1-5; possible D gene TRBD1, 5 bases. Per the germline V gene, CDR1 is WNHNN and CDR2 is SYGVQD (reference sequence). V gave up 3 bases and J gave up 6 bases, with 12 bases separating them. The CDR3 has 14 amino acids. CDR3 DNA: TGCGCCAGCAGTGACAGGGAGCGAAGTCAGCCCCAGCATTTT. Amino acids: CASSDRERSQPQHF.

The sample holds one count of this clone. The rearrangement links TRBV7-8 to TRBJ1-3, with no clear D. The CDR3 has 14 residues. V was clipped by 4 bases and J by 0 bases, with 7 bases between them. Germline V lookup: CDR1 SGHVS, CDR2 FQNEAQ. This CDR3 reads CASSSLVSGNTIYF. The CDR3 DNA follows: TGTGCCAGCAGCTCGCTCGTCTCTGGAAACACCATATATTTT.